The clone carrying this TCR beta chain showed up just once. The entry originates in a study of cytomegalovirus exposure and HLA in healthy donors. Background on the study: In a previous analysis, 117 million unique TCR beta sequences were found from 150 million to 200 million T cells.

V gave up 3 bases and J gave up 4 bases; unmatched junction bases: 7. Germline values: CDR1 MGHRA, CDR2 YSYEKL. This CDR3 has 15 amino acids. PCR employed 60 Vbeta and 13 Jbeta primers. TCRdb keeps only in-frame clones here, not all; method: immunoSEQ multiplex PCR. The table has approximately 170,000 clones, about 77% seen once; the top ten hold roughly 10%. The chain carries TRBV4-1 and TRBJ2-7, with 9 positions matching TRBD1. The sequence derives from a man aged 18 to 29 in good health and CMV-seropositive. The material sequenced was PBMCs. The CDR3, as DNA: TGCGCCAGCAGCCAGCCGGGACAGGGTTCTTACGAGCAGTACTTC. Its translation: CASSQPGQGSYEQYF.